A single sample gave rise to the 7 T cell receptor beta chains below, sequenced in a study of CD8+ T cells in alopecia areata. cDNA prepared by RNA extraction and subsequent reverse transcription served as the template for sequencing. Assay used: immunoSEQ multiplex PCR; TCRdb lists only in-frame clones, some missing. The profile shows fewer than 40,000 clones, 62% of them singletons. The specimen was NKG2D-high CD8+ T cells sorted from blood. The receptor set was obtained from a human donor with alopecia areata.

Comment on this clone: Other DNA sequences in the same sample also yield this CDR3. The V and J genes are TRBV7-6 and TRBJ2-5; D is uncertain. Looked up from germline, CDR1 is SGHVS and CDR2 is FNYEAQ. This CDR3 spans 15 amino acids. The V end lost 4 bases, the J end lost 7 bases, and 19 bases lay between the germline ends. This CDR3 reads CASSSNWALGGTQYF. The CDR3 bases are TGTGCCAGCAGCTCGAACTGGGCGCTGGGCGGGACCCAGTACTTC.

V usage is TRBV10-1 and J usage is TRBJ2-4; maybe TRBD2 (5 bases). Trimming stripped 3 bases from V and 10 bases from J, with 22 bases between. CDR1 and CDR2 (germline): WNHNN, SYGVQD (reference sequence). The CDR3 is 16 amino acids. Here the CDR3 DNA reads TGCGCCAGCAGTGAAGCTGTCGGGATCCCCCTGGGAATTCAGTACTTC. Protein product: CASSEAVGIPLGIQYF.

V gene TRBV27 combines with J gene TRBJ2-1, with 8 bases that match TRBD1. CDR3 length: 18 residues. Trimming removed 0 bases from V and 4 bases from J; junction bases left unmatched: 11. Germline V gene data show CDR1 as MNHEY and CDR2 as SMNVEV (reference sequence). The CDR3 bases are TGTGCCAGCAGTTTATCCCCACAGGGGGTTCTGCTTTACAATGAGCAGTTCTTC. This sequence encodes CASSLSPQGVLLYNEQFF.

The sample holds a few counts of this clone. This chain joins TRBV7-9 and TRBJ2-4; TRBD2 agrees at 9 bases. Per germline, CDR1 SEHNR and CDR2 FQNEAQ (reference sequence). The CDR3 is 15 amino acids. Trimming removed 6 bases from V and 8 bases from J; junction bases left unmatched: 11. CDR3 protein: CASRHLAGERDIQYF. The CDR3 coding sequence is TGTGCCAGCAGACACTTAGCGGGAGAGAGAGACATTCAGTACTTC.

The rearrangement uses TRBV29-1 and TRBJ1-2; D is ambiguous. With 8 bases removed from V and 0 bases from J, the gap between germline ends came to 10 bases. The germline V gene has CDR1 SQVTM and CDR2 ANQGSEA. CDR3 length: 12 amino acids. The CDR3 coding sequence is TGCAGCTCTCGGGTTACTAACTATGGCTACACCTTC. Translating it yields CSSRVTNYGYTF. Looking up the rest from reference TRBV29-1 and TRBJ1-2 gives the full variable domain: SAVISQKPSRDICQRGTSLTIQCQVDSQVTMMFWYRQQPGQSLTLIATANQGSEATYESGFVIDKFPISRPNLTFSTLTVSNMSPEDSSIYLCSSRVTNYGYTFGSGTRLTVV.

The gene calls are TRBV28 and TRBJ2-7, with 7 bases lining up with TRBD1. V lost 3 bases to trimming and J lost 7 bases; unmatched junction nucleotides: 12. In germline, CDR1 is MDHEN, CDR2 SYDVKM. The CDR3 is 15 amino acids. CDR3 DNA sequence: TGTGCCAGCAGTTTCACCAGACAGGGCGTCTGGGAGCAGTACTTC. Its protein is CASSFTRQGVWEQYF.

The chain links TRBV27 to TRBJ2-7; D not resolved. This CDR3 is 14 amino acids long. Between the trimmed V and J ends, which lost 3 bases and 0 bases, there was a span of 9 bases. The germline V gene encodes CDR1 MNHEY and CDR2 SMNVEV (reference sequence). The CDR3 spells CASSLRQDSYEQYF. CDR3 coding DNA: TGTGCCAGCAGTTTGCGGCAGGACTCCTACGAGCAGTACTTC.